This is a list of T cell receptor beta chains from one sample in a study of T cells after yellow fever vaccination. Via MiXCR, TCRdb re-called the 5' RACE reads, giving one row per CDR3 protein. The sample contains 450,000 to 550,000 distinct CDR3 sequences, about a fifth of which appear only once. The material sequenced was PBMCs, taken around 3 weeks after the first yellow fever vaccination. The receptors originated from a man in his late teens or twenties who received the YFV17D yellow fever vaccine. CDR3s include the opening cysteine and the closing phenylalanine or tryptophan. A D gene is named only where the DNA matches it firmly. Rows give clone size only sometimes, using once, few, many, or a class for an expanded clone.

. TRBJ2-1 few TRBV19 TGTGCCAGTAGCTCTGGACGGGTCAATGAGCAGTTCTTC CASSSGRVNEQFF
TRBD2 TRBJ2-3 . TRBV24-1 TGTGCCACCAGTGCTAGCGGGGGGTTGGAAGATACGCAGTATTTT CATSASGGLEDTQYF
TRBD1 TRBJ2-3 . TRBV6-1 TGTGCCACCCGTCCGGCGACAGGGGAGACAGATACGCAGTATTTT CATRPATGETDTQYF
TRBD2 TRBJ2-7 few TRBV4-1 TGCGCCAGCAGCCAAGATCGGGACTTACCCACCTCCTGGCGGGGGGCCAGCTCCTACGAGCAGTACTTC CASSQDRDLPTSWRGASSYEQYF
. TRBJ1-2 few TRBV11-2 TGTGCCAGCAGCTTGTCAGACAGCATCTATGGCTACACCTTC CASSLSDSIYGYTF
TRBD2 TRBJ2-1 . TRBV12-3/TRBV12-4 TGTGCCAGCAGTACCCCGGGACTAGTCAATGAGCAGTTCTTC CASSTPGLVNEQFF
. TRBJ1-5 . TRBV4-3 TGCGCCAGCAGCCAAGATCTGGGCGGGGATCAGCCCCAGCATTTT CASSQDLGGDQPQHF
. TRBJ2-1 few TRBV6-5 TGTGCCAGCAGTTACTTCCAGTACAATGAGCAGTTCTTC CASSYFQYNEQFF
. TRBJ2-5 . TRBV18 TGTGCCAGCTCACCCTACGGGCCGGGACCCCAAGAGACCCAGTACTTC CASSPYGPGPQETQYF
. TRBJ2-6 many TRBV6-1 TGTGCCAGCTCTGGGTCTGGGGCCAACGTCCTGACTTTC CASSGSGANVLTF
. TRBJ1-1 few TRBV6-1 TGTGCCAGCAGTGAACAGGGAGACGTCGCTGAAGCTTTCTTT CASSEQGDVAEAFF
TRBD2 TRBJ2-3 . TRBV4-1 TGCGCCAGCAGCCCCCAGGTAGCGGGGTACACAGATACGCAGTATTTT CASSPQVAGYTDTQYF
. TRBJ1-2 many TRBV25-1 TGTGCCAGCAGTGAACAAGGAGGCTACACCTTC CASSEQGGYTF
TRBD1 TRBJ2-1 many TRBV12-3/TRBV12-4 TGTGCCAGCAGTTCAACCGGGACAGGGGATGGGAATGAGCAGTTCTTC CASSSTGTGDGNEQFF
. TRBJ2-5 . TRBV7-2 TGTGCCAGCAGCTTAGATCTGAAGACCCAGTACTTC CASSLDLKTQYF
. TRBJ2-3 many TRBV5-1 TGCGCCAGCAGCTTGGCCTTGGGGACAGATACGCAGTATTTT CASSLALGTDTQYF
. TRBJ1-4 . TRBV12-3/TRBV12-4 TGTGCCAGCAGTTCGCAGGGAGTTGAAAAACTGTTTTTT CASSSQGVEKLFF
. TRBJ2-1 . TRBV11-1 TGTGCCAGCAGCTTCTATCAAACAGATTACAATGAGCAGTTCTTC CASSFYQTDYNEQFF
. TRBJ2-7 once TRBV30 TGTGCCTGGACCCCACCGGGACGGTCAACACTCGAGCAGTACTTC CAWTPPGRSTLEQYF
TRBD2 TRBJ2-5 . TRBV20-1 TGCAGTGCTGAGATAGCGGGGGGCGGACAAGAGACCCAGTACTTC CSAEIAGGGQETQYF
. TRBJ2-2 few TRBV7-2 TGTGCCAGCAGCCACTCTCCCGGGGAGCTGTTTTTT CASSHSPGELFF
. TRBJ1-5 few TRBV7-3 TGCGCCAGCAGCTTGGAAAGGGATCAGCCCCAGCATTTT CASSLERDQPQHF
TRBD1 TRBJ2-5 once TRBV7-2 TGTGCCAGCAGCTTAGCGGACAGGCCAGGGACCCAGTACTTC CASSLADRPGTQYF
. TRBJ1-6 . TRBV7-9 TGTGCCAGCGGGCTGACGGCGATCTATAATTCACCCCTCCACTTT CASGLTAIYNSPLHF
. TRBJ1-5 few TRBV7-8 TGTGCCAGCAGCTTAGAGGCAGCAGGCACGAATCAGCCCCAGCATTTT CASSLEAAGTNQPQHF
TRBD1 TRBJ2-3 . TRBV29-1 TGCAGCGTCTCCGGGACAGGGGACACAGATACGCAGTATTTT CSVSGTGDTDTQYF
. TRBJ2-5 once TRBV7-2 TGTGCCAGCAGCTCGGGACCGCGGGGACAGACCCAGTACTTC CASSSGPRGQTQYF
. TRBJ2-1 few TRBV4-3 TGCGCCAGCAGCCAAGACCCCAATGAGCAGTTCTTC CASSQDPNEQFF
. TRBJ1-5 . TRBV27 TGTGCCAGCAGTCCCCTGTACAGTAATCAGCCCCAGCATTTT CASSPLYSNQPQHF
. TRBJ2-4 few TRBV5-1 TGCGCCAGCAGCTTTGGAGGGTCCAAAAACATTCAGTACTTC CASSFGGSKNIQYF
. TRBJ2-1 few TRBV24-1 TGTGCCACCAGTGACAGTTACAATGAGCAGTTCTTC CATSDSYNEQFF
. TRBJ1-5 . TRBV5-5 TGTGCCAGCAGCTCGTTCTCACTAAGCAATCAGCCCCAGCATTTT CASSSFSLSNQPQHF
TRBD1 TRBJ2-1 . TRBV29-1 TGCAGCGTTGAAGGACAGTCCCGGACAGGGGTGAATGAGCAGTTCTTC CSVEGQSRTGVNEQFF
. TRBJ2-3 once TRBV20-1 TGCAGTGCTCCGCCCAGCGGTCGCACAGATACGCAGTATTTT CSAPPSGRTDTQYF
. TRBJ2-1 . TRBV19 TGTGCCAGTAGTATACCCGAACGTGAGCAGTTCTTC CASSIPEREQFF
. TRBJ1-5 few TRBV7-2 TGTGCCAGCAGCTTCTGGGTTGGGAATCAGCCCCAGCATTTT CASSFWVGNQPQHF
TRBD2 TRBJ2-2 few TRBV5-1 TGCGCCAGCAGCTTCCTTGGACTAGCGGGGGATAACACCGGGGAGCTGTTTTTT CASSFLGLAGDNTGELFF
TRBD1 TRBJ2-1 . TRBV5-1 TGCGCCAGCAGCTCATCCGAGACAGGGGTGCATGAGCAGTTCTTC CASSSSETGVHEQFF
. TRBJ1-2 . TRBV20-1 TGCAGTGCTAGAGATCGGGGACCTAATGGCTACACCTTC CSARDRGPNGYTF
TRBD1 TRBJ2-7 few TRBV15 TGTGCCACCAGCAGAGACCGGGGACAGGGGGCCTACGAGCAGTACTTC CATSRDRGQGAYEQYF
TRBD1 TRBJ2-1 . TRBV10-3 TGTGCCATCAGTGCCGGGGGGACAGGGGTCCATGAGCAGTTCTTC CAISAGGTGVHEQFF
. TRBJ2-1 few TRBV19 TGTGCCAGTAACAGAGGCTACAATGAGCAGTTCTTC CASNRGYNEQFF
. TRBJ1-1 . TRBV29-1 TGCAGCGGGAACAGACAGGTGAACACTGAAGCTTTCTTT CSGNRQVNTEAFF